The subject of this entry is one TCR beta chain. The target antigen is unknown. This entry comes from a study of cytomegalovirus exposure and HLA in healthy donors. On the study more broadly: Of all 360 or so donors who were genotyped, around 79% belonged to the Caucasian-associated ancestry cluster. Study observations and caveats: Most TCR sequences proved rare, with some public TCRs found in many donors. With further analysis later on, most CMV-associated TCR beta chains appeared HLA-restricted.

Donors were ostensibly healthy at sampling, although undocumented immune exposures were probable. V lost 6 bases, J lost 0 bases, and 15 bases lay in between. The CDR3 covers 15 residues. Germline-derived CDR1 and CDR2 are SEHNR and FQNEAQ (reference sequence). In the PCR, 60 Vbeta and 13 Jbeta primers were used. The assay was immunoSEQ multiplex PCR, and TCRdb's table has in-frame clones only and misses some. There are fewer than 200,000 clones in the sample; roughly a tenth occur only once, and approximately 1.4% lies in the top ten. Specimen: PBMCs. The genes are TRBV7-9 and TRBJ2-7; D uncertain. The sequence was collected from a woman aged 25 to 45 in good health and CMV-seropositive. CDR3 sequence (DNA): TGTGCCAGCAGTATTAATTCCAGGTACTCCTACGAGCAGTACTTC. Translating it yields CASSINSRYSYEQYF.